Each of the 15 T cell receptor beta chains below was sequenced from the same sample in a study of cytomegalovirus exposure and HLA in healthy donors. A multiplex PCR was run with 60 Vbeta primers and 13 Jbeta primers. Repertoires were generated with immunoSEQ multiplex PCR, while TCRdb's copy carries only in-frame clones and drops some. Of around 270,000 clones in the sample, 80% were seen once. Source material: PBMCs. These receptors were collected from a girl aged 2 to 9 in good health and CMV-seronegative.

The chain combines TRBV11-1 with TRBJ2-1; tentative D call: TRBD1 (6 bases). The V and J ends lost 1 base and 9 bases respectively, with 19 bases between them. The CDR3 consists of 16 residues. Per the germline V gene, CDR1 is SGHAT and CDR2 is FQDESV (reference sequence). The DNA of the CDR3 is TGTGCCAGCAGCTTAGTAAGGGGGAGCAGGGCTGGTGAGCAGTTCTTC. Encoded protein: CASSLVRGSRAGEQFF.

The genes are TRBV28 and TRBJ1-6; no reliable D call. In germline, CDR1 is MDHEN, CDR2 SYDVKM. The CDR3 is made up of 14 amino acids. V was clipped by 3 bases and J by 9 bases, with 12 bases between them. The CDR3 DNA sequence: TGTGCCAGCAGTTTCACGGGAAGAGGTTCACCCCTCCACTTT. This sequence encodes CASSFTGRGSPLHF.

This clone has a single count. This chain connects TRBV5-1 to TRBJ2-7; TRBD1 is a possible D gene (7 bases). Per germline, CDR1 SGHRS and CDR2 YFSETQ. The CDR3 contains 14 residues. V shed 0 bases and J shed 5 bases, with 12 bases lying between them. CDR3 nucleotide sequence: TGCGCCAGCAGCTTGGAAGGCAGGGGGGACGAGCAGTACTTC. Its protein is CASSLEGRGDEQYF.

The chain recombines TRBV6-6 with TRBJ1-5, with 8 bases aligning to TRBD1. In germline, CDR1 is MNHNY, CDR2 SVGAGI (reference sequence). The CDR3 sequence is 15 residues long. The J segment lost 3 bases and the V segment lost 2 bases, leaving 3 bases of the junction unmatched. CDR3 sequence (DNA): TGTGCCAGCAGTTACCCGGGACAGGACAATCAGCCCCAGCATTTT. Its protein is CASSYPGQDNQPQHF.

The CDR3 sequence: CASSQGQGGTGELFF. CDR3 nucleotides: TGTGCCAGCAGCCAAGGACAGGGAGGAACCGGGGAGCTGTTTTTT. The rearrangement uses TRBV7-2 and TRBJ2-2; TRBD1 agrees at 8 bases. Germline values: CDR1 SGHTA, CDR2 FQGNSA. This CDR3 is built from 15 residues. V trimming: 5 bases; J trimming: 5 bases; junction bases outside the gene matches: 7. Full variable domain (outside the CDR3, taken from reference TRBV7-2 and TRBJ2-2): GAGVSQSPSNKVTEKGKDVELRCDPISGHTALYWYRQSLGQGLEFLIYFQGNSAPDKSGLPSDRFSAERTGGSVSTLTIQRTQQEDSAVYLCASSQGQGGTGELFFGEGSRLTVL.

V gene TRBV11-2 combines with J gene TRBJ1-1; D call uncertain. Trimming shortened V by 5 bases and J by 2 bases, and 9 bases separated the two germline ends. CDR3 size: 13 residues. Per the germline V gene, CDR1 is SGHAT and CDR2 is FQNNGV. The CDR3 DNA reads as TGTGCCAGCAGCCCAGTAACAAACACTGAAGCTTTCTTT. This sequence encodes CASSPVTNTEAFF.

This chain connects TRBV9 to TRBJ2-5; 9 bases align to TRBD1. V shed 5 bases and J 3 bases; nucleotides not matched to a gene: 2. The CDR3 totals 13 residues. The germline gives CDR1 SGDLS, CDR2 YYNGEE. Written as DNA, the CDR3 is TGTGCCAGCAGTCGGACAGGGGAAGAGACCCAGTACTTC. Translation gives CASSRTGEETQYF.

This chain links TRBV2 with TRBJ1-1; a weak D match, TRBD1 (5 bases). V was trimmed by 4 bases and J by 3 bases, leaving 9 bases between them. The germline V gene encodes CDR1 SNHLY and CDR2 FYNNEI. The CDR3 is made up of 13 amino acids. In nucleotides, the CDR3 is TGTGCCAGCAGTGGACCGGGGGACACTGAAGCTTTCTTT. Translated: CASSGPGDTEAFF.

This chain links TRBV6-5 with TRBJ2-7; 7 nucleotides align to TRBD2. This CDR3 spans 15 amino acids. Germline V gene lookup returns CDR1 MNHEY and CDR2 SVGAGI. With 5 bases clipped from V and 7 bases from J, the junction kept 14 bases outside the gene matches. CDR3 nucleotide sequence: TGTGCCAGCAGTCTCCTATCGGGAGGCCCCCTAGAGCAGTACTTC. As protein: CASSLLSGGPLEQYF.

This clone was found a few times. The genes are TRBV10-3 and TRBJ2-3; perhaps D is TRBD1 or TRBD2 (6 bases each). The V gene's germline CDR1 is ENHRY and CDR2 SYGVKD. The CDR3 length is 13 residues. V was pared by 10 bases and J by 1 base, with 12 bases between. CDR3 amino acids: CANREAGTDTQYF. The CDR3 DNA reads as TGTGCCAACAGGGAGGCAGGCACAGATACGCAGTATTTT.

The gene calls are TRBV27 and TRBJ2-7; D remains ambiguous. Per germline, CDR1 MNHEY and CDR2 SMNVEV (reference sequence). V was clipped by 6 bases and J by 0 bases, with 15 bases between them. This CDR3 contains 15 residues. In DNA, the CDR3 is TGTGCCAGCAGAAGACCGGGTCCCAACTCCTACGAGCAGTACTTC. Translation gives CASRRPGPNSYEQYF.

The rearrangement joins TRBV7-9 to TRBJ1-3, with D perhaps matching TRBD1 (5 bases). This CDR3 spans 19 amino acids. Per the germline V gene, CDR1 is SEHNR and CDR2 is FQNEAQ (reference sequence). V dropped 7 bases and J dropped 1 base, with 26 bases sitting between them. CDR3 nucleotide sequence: TGTGCCAGCATCCCGCCGGGGGGAGCCGCTCTCTTTTCTGGAAACACCATATATTTT. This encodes CASIPPGGAALFSGNTIYF.

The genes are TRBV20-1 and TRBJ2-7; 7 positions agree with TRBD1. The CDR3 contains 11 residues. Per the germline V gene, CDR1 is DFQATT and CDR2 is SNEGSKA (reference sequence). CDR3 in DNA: TGCGGATGGGACAGCTCCTACGAGCAGTACTTC. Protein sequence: CGWDSSYEQYF.

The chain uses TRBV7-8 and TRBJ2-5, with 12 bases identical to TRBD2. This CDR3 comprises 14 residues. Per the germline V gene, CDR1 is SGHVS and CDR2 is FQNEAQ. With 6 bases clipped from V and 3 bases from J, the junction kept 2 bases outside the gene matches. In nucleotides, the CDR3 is TGTGCCAGCAGAAGGACTAGCGGGAAAGAGACCCAGTACTTC. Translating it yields CASRRTSGKETQYF. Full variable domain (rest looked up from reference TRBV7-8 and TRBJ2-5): GAGVSQSPRYKVAKRGQDVALRCDPISGHVSLFWYQQALGQGPEFLTYFQNEAQLDKSGLPSDRFFAERPEGSVSTLKIQRTQQEDSAVYLCASRRTSGKETQYFGPGTRLLVL.

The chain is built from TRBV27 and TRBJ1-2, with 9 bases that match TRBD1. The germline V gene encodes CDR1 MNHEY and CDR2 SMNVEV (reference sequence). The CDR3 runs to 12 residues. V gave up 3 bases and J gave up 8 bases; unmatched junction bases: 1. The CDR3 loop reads CASSLTGGGYTF. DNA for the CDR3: TGTGCCAGCAGTTTGACAGGGGGAGGCTACACCTTC.